Shown below are 30 T cell receptor beta chains from a single sample sequenced in a study of blood T cell repertoires in COVID-19. Libraries were prepared by immunoSEQ multiplex PCR; TCRdb keeps only in-frame clonotypes and omits some of them. The sample consists of 180,000 or so clones, roughly nine tenths of them appearing once. The sequencing sample was made of peripheral blood. Source of these receptors: a man aged 18 to 30 with acute or convalescent COVID-19.

The chain employs TRBV24-1 and TRBJ2-5; 8 positions agree with TRBD1. The CDR3 contains 16 residues. Germline CDR1 and CDR2: KGHDR and SFDVKD. V lost 4 bases and J lost 2; bases outside the gene matches: 8. The CDR3 sequence is CATSDYGQGGQETQYF. The CDR3, as DNA: TGTGCCACCAGTGACTACGGACAGGGCGGACAAGAGACCCAGTACTTC.

The chain joins TRBV6-5 to TRBJ1-5; TRBD1 matches at 9 bases. The V gene's germline CDR1 is MNHEY and CDR2 SVGAGI. CDR3 size: 14 residues. Unmatched junction bases numbered 3, after V lost 5 bases and J lost 4 bases. The CDR3 reads CASSTGQGNQPQHF. The CDR3 bases are TGTGCCAGCAGTACTGGACAGGGGAATCAGCCCCAGCATTTT.

The chain links TRBV19 to TRBJ2-1; tentatively, D is TRBD1 (5 bases). This CDR3 contains 16 residues. Germline-derived CDR1 and CDR2 are LNHDA and SQIVND (reference sequence). V lost 5 bases and J lost 0, with 14 bases in between. The CDR3 spells CASSGWGLSSYNEQFF. In nucleotides, the CDR3 is TGTGCCAGTAGTGGGTGGGGCCTGAGCTCCTACAATGAGCAGTTCTTC. Looking up the rest from reference TRBV19 and TRBJ2-1 gives the full variable domain: DGGITQSPKYLFRKEGQNVTLSCEQNLNHDAMYWYRQDPGQGLRLIYYSQIVNDFQKGDIAEGYSVSREKKESFPLTVTSAQKNPTAFYLCASSGWGLSSYNEQFFGPGTRLTVL.

CDR3 in DNA: TGTGCCAGCAGCATGGACAACATGAACACTGAAGCTTTCTTT. This translates into CASSMDNMNTEAFF. The gene calls are TRBV7-2 and TRBJ1-1; the D gene is possibly TRBD1 (5 bases). CDR1 is SGHTA and CDR2 is FQGNSA in the germline V gene. CDR3 size: 14 residues. V lost 5 bases and J lost 0, with 10 bases in between.

The chain is built from TRBV2 and TRBJ2-7; TRBD1 aligns across 10 bases. CDR1 and CDR2 from the germline V gene are SNHLY and FYNNEI. Trimming removed 4 bases from V and 6 bases from J; junction bases left unmatched: 6. There are 14 residues in the CDR3. CDR3 loop: CASSGGTGVSEQYF. DNA of the CDR3: TGTGCCAGCAGTGGAGGGACAGGGGTCTCCGAGCAGTACTTC.

The chain has TRBV7-8 and TRBJ1-2, with 8 bases identical to TRBD1. The V and J ends lost 6 bases and 7 bases, in that order; junction bases with no gene match: 7. This CDR3 region has 13 residues. CDR1 is SGHVS and CDR2 is FQNEAQ in the germline V gene. Here the CDR3 DNA reads TGTGCCAGCAGTACACAGGGGGGAGTTGGCTACACCTTC. It codes for CASSTQGGVGYTF.

V gene TRBV18 combines with J gene TRBJ1-1; D is perhaps TRBD1 (6 bases). V lost 4 bases and J lost 2, with 17 bases in between. Germline CDR1 and CDR2: KGHSH and LQKENI. The CDR3 loop spans 16 amino acids. Here the CDR3 DNA reads TGTGCCAGCTCACAACAGGGAAGCAAGGGAAACACTGAAGCTTTCTTT. It is translated as CASSQQGSKGNTEAFF.

V is TRBV12-2 and J is TRBJ1-6. TRBV12-2 is noted as a pseudogene. This CDR3 contains 15 residues. The CDR3 protein is CASRLMERHNSPLHF. The CDR3 nucleotides read TGTGCAAGTCGCTTAATGGAGCGACATAATTCACCCCTCCACTTT.

The chain joins TRBV4-1 to TRBJ2-5; TRBD2 is a possible D gene (6 bases). Trimming pared 0 bases from V and 5 bases from J, leaving 13 bases between. The CDR3 covers 15 residues. CDR1 and CDR2 (germline): MGHRA, YSYEKL. As DNA, the CDR3 is TGCGCCAGCAGCCAAGAGGGTACTCGGGGGGAGACCCAGTACTTC. This encodes CASSQEGTRGETQYF.

This clone was seen a single time. This chain uses TRBV30 with TRBJ1-2, with D possibly TRBD1 on 5 matching bases. Germline V gene data show CDR1 as GTSNPN and CDR2 as SVGIG (reference sequence). Trimming cost V 2 bases and J 2 bases, with 9 bases left between them. The CDR3 loop spans 13 amino acids. The chain's CDR3 is CAWSSRENYGYTF. The CDR3 coding sequence is TGTGCCTGGAGTAGCAGGGAAAACTATGGCTACACCTTC.

The chain couples TRBV6-5 to TRBJ2-2; D is ambiguous. Looked up from germline, CDR1 is MNHEY and CDR2 is SVGAGI. Trimming removed 0 bases at V and 7 bases at J, with 6 bases between. CDR3 size: 13 residues. CDR3 DNA sequence: TGTGCCAGCAGTTACTCCGGTGTCGGGGAGCTGTTTTTT. Protein: CASSYSGVGELFF.

The rearrangement uses TRBV10-2 and TRBJ1-4, with a tentative D call TRBD1 (6 bases). The germline CDR1 and CDR2 sequences are WSHSY and SAAADI. CDR3 length equals 15 residues. Trimming stripped 0 bases from V and 7 bases from J, with 12 bases between. The CDR3 nucleotides are TGCGCCAGCAGTGAGTCGGGGGGGCACGGTGAAAAACTGTTTTTT. It codes for CASSESGGHGEKLFF.

The chain has TRBV6-5 and TRBJ1-1; the D gene is possibly TRBD1 (6 bases). The germline CDR1 and CDR2 sequences are MNHEY and SVGAGI. V was shortened by 0 bases and J by 5 bases, with 10 bases between the two germline ends. This CDR3 is 14 amino acids long. This CDR3 is CASSYSLQGTEAFF. The CDR3 DNA follows: TGTGCCAGCAGTTACTCGTTACAGGGAACTGAAGCTTTCTTT.

J is TRBJ1-2 and V is TRBV29-1; weak D call: TRBD1 (5 bases). Germline values: CDR1 SQVTM, CDR2 ANQGSEA. CDR3 length equals 14 residues. V was clipped by 2 bases and J by 3 bases, with 13 bases between them. DNA for the CDR3: TGCAGCGTTGAACAGGGAAGGGCCCACTATGGCTACACCTTC. Amino acid sequence: CSVEQGRAHYGYTF.

The chain is built from TRBV2 and TRBJ1-2; 8 bases match TRBD1. Per the germline V gene, CDR1 is SNHLY and CDR2 is FYNNEI. The J segment lost 4 bases and the V segment lost 2 bases, leaving 6 bases of the junction unmatched. The CDR3 has 15 residues. This CDR3 reads CASSETGGMIYGYTF. CDR3 sequence (DNA): TGTGCCAGCAGTGAAACAGGGGGAATGATCTATGGCTACACCTTC.

V is TRBV6-6 and J is TRBJ2-5; a possible D gene is TRBD2 (6 bases). V was shortened by 5 bases and J by 4 bases, with 14 bases between the two germline ends. Germline V gene lookup returns CDR1 MNHNY and CDR2 SVGAGI (reference sequence). This CDR3 has 14 residues. CDR3 amino acids: CASSPGAGRETQYF. Written as DNA, the CDR3 is TGTGCCAGCAGTCCGGGCGCGGGGAGAGAGACCCAGTACTTC.

J is TRBJ2-1 and V is TRBV5-1; the match to TRBD2 covers 8 bases. The CDR3 consists of 15 residues. The trim removed 0 bases at V and 5 bases at J, leaving 4 bases unmatched. Germline assignment: CDR1 SGHRS and CDR2 YFSETQ. The CDR3 region has the DNA TGCGCCAGCAGCTTGGAGAGCGGGGGCCACAATGAGCAGTTCTTC. Its translation is CASSLESGGHNEQFF.

V and J are TRBV4-1 and TRBJ1-5, with a weak D call TRBD1 (6 bases). Germline V CDR1 and CDR2: MGHRA, YSYEKL. Trimming pared 1 base from V and 5 bases from J, leaving 6 bases between. CDR3 length equals 13 residues. The CDR3 loop reads CASSQGTDQPQHF. The CDR3 DNA follows: TGCGCCAGCAGCCAAGGGACAGATCAGCCCCAGCATTTT.

The chain has TRBV7-8 and TRBJ2-3, with TRBD2 matching 7 bases. This CDR3 has 14 amino acids. CDR1 and CDR2 (germline): SGHVS, FQNEAQ. Trimming at V came to 2 bases and at J to 1 base, leaving 0 bases not matched to a gene. The CDR3 bases are TGTGCCAGCAGCTTAAGCGGGGGCACAGATACGCAGTATTTT. Translated: CASSLSGGTDTQYF.

The chain couples TRBV11-2 to TRBJ2-5; 7 bases line up with TRBD1. The V segment lost 5 bases and the J segment 0 bases; nucleotides outside the gene matches: 3. Germline values: CDR1 SGHAT, CDR2 FQNNGV. The length of the CDR3 is 14 residues. CDR3 protein: CASSGQEYQETQYF. The CDR3 nucleotides are TGTGCCAGCAGCGGACAGGAGTACCAAGAGACCCAGTACTTC. Full variable domain (remainder filled in from reference TRBV11-2 and TRBJ2-5): EAGVAQSPRYKIIEKRQSVAFWCNPISGHATLYWYQQILGQGPKLLIQFQNNGVVDDSQLPKDRFSAERLKGVDSTLKIQPAKLEDSAVYLCASSGQEYQETQYFGPGTRLLVL.

The V gene is TRBV7-2, the J gene TRBJ2-1, with D tentatively TRBD2 (5 bases). The CDR3 consists of 15 residues. V lost 5 bases to trimming and J lost 8 bases, with 19 bases between them. Germline values: CDR1 SGHTA, CDR2 FQGNSA. The CDR3 DNA follows: TGTGCCAGCAGCCCCCGGGCCACGCGGGCCGATGAGCAGTTCTTC. Translated: CASSPRATRADEQFF.

This clone was picked up one time. This chain connects TRBV7-6 to TRBJ2-7; 9 bases line up with TRBD1. Per germline, CDR1 SGHVS and CDR2 FNYEAQ. CDR3 size: 15 residues. The V segment lost 3 bases and the J segment 3 bases; nucleotides outside the gene matches: 6. CDR3 protein: CASSFGTGLDYEQYF. CDR3 bases: TGTGCCAGCAGCTTCGGGACAGGGTTAGACTACGAGCAGTACTTC. The full variable domain, rest sourced from reference TRBV7-6 and TRBJ2-7, is GAGVSQSPRYKVTKRGQDVALRCDPISGHVSLYWYRQALGQGPEFLTYFNYEAQQDKSGLPNDRFSAERPEGSISTLTIQRTEQRDSAMYRCASSFGTGLDYEQYFGPGTRLTVT.

This chain connects TRBV2 to TRBJ1-4; TRBD1 matches at 9 bases. Germline V gene data show CDR1 as SNHLY and CDR2 as FYNNEI. The CDR3 sequence is 15 residues long. Trimming removed 3 bases from V and 5 bases from J; junction bases left unmatched: 4. The CDR3 is CASSEGTGPNEKLFF. The CDR3 DNA sequence: TGTGCCAGCAGTGAGGGGACAGGGCCGAATGAAAAACTGTTTTTT.

The CDR3 DNA reads as TGCAGCGTCCTGACAGACCGCGGGGAGCTGTTTTTT. Its protein is CSVLTDRGELFF. The J gene is TRBJ2-2, the V gene TRBV29-1; possible D gene TRBD1, 5 bases. Trimming shortened V by 6 bases and J by 7 bases, and 12 bases separated the two germline ends. The CDR3 length is 12 residues. Germline values: CDR1 SQVTM, CDR2 ANQGSEA.

The J gene is TRBJ1-5, the V gene TRBV19, with 7 positions matching TRBD1. Germline trimming cut 3 bases from V and 5 bases from J; bases unmatched to any gene: 4. From germline, CDR1 is LNHDA and CDR2 SQIVND (reference sequence). The CDR3 loop spans 14 amino acids. In DNA, the CDR3 is TGTGCCAGTAGTATTCGACAGGGAGATCAGCCCCAGCATTTT. Translated: CASSIRQGDQPQHF.

The V gene is TRBV19, the J gene TRBJ2-2; 8 nucleotides match TRBD1. V shed 8 bases and J 6 bases; nucleotides not matched to a gene: 8. Germline V gene sequence: CDR1 LNHDA, CDR2 SQIVND (reference sequence). This CDR3 is built from 14 residues. The CDR3 loop reads CASLAGGDAGELFF. CDR3 DNA: TGTGCCAGTTTAGCAGGGGGCGACGCCGGGGAGCTGTTTTTT.

CDR3 sequence: CASSPSRSGNTIYF. CDR3 nucleotide sequence: TGTGCCAGCAGTCCAAGCCGCTCTGGAAACACCATATATTTT. The chain couples TRBV7-2 to TRBJ1-3; no reliable D call. V was clipped by 6 bases and J by 0 bases, with 9 bases between them. The CDR3 length is 14 residues. The germline gives CDR1 SGHTA, CDR2 FQGNSA.

This chain connects TRBV19 to TRBJ1-1, with 8 positions matching TRBD1. Germline V gene data show CDR1 as LNHDA and CDR2 as SQIVND (reference sequence). Losses at the gene ends were 9 bases for V and 2 bases for J; bases not matched to a gene: 5. There are 13 residues in the CDR3. CDR3 nucleotide sequence: TGTGCCAGCAGGGACAGGACTAACACTGAAGCTTTCTTT. Amino acids: CASRDRTNTEAFF. The variable domain in full, with the rest retrieved from reference TRBV19 and TRBJ1-1, is DGGITQSPKYLFRKEGQNVTLSCEQNLNHDAMYWYRQDPGQGLRLIYYSQIVNDFQKGDIAEGYSVSREKKESFPLTVTSAQKNPTAFYLCASRDRTNTEAFFGQGTRLTVV.

This chain joins TRBV5-1 and TRBJ2-2, with D unclear. The germline V and J ends were trimmed by 4 bases and 0 bases, with 10 bases remaining between them. Germline V CDR1 and CDR2: SGHRS, YFSETQ. The CDR3 totals 15 residues. CDR3 DNA sequence: TGCGCCAGCAGCCTTAAACAAGCGAACACCGGGGAGCTGTTTTTT. This sequence encodes CASSLKQANTGELFF. Drawing the rest from reference TRBV5-1 and TRBJ2-2, the complete variable domain is KAGVTQTPRYLIKTRGQQVTLSCSPISGHRSVSWYQQTPGQGLQFLFEYFSETQRNKGNFPGRFSGRQFSNSRSEMNVSTLELGDSALYLCASSLKQANTGELFFGEGSRLTVL.

V is TRBV10-2 and J is TRBJ2-2, with D perhaps TRBD1 (5 bases). Trimming stripped 5 bases from V and 6 bases from J, with 10 bases between. The CDR3 runs 13 residues. Germline assignment: CDR1 WSHSY and CDR2 SAAADI. CDR3 nucleotides: TGCGCCAGCAGTAGGGGATTCGCCGGGGAGCTGTTTTTT. Its protein product is CASSRGFAGELFF.